This TCR beta chain is drawn from a study of T cell changes during pregnancy in multiple sclerosis. Here immunoSEQ multiplex PCR was the method, and the copy in TCRdb shows in-frame clones only, minus some. Of 25,000 to 30,000 clones in the sample, about 92% are singletons; the top ten hold approximately 0.39%. CDR3 length: 14 amino acids. Germline V gene lookup returns CDR1 SGDLS and CDR2 YYNGEE. J lost 5 bases, V lost 2 bases, and 3 bases had no gene match. The V and J genes are TRBV9 and TRBJ1-2, with 10 bases aligning to TRBD1. The receptor was derived from a female donor with multiple sclerosis, enrolled in a pregnancy study. This material consisted of CD4+ T cells from peripheral blood mononuclear cells, taken after pregnancy. The CDR3 DNA sequence: TGTGCCAGCAGCGTCGACAGGGGGCCTTATGGCTACACCTTC. Encoded protein: CASSVDRGPYGYTF.